This TCR beta chain originates from a study of OX40 agonist ivuxolimab in advanced cancers. The wider study: Patients with hepatocellular carcinoma, melanoma, renal cell or head and neck cancer made up the dose-escalation patients.

Sequenced by immunoSEQ multiplex PCR; TCRdb stores in-frame clones only, minus some. The sample includes 55,000 to 85,000 clones, about 85% seen only once; the top ten take about 0.66%. CDR3 length equals 14 residues. V dropped 2 bases and J dropped 1; count of bases not matched to a gene: 2. Germline V gene data show CDR1 as SQVTM and CDR2 as ANQGSEA. Study findings and constraints: Average numbers of expanded clones were greater in CD8+ T cells than in CD4+. Low clonal expansion, among the lowest seen, marked partial responders at 0.1-3.0 mg/kg.

For this clone: Its antigen is as yet unknown.

The clonotype originates from an adult with an advanced solid tumor such as melanoma, head and neck, liver or kidney cancer. The J gene is TRBJ2-3, the V gene TRBV29-1, with 8 bases aligning to TRBD1. Source: CD4+ or CD8+ T cells sorted from blood, taken in a trial of the OX40 agonist ivuxolimab. CDR3 protein: CSVERGQGTDTQYF. As DNA, the CDR3 is TGCAGCGTTGAAAGGGGACAGGGCACAGATACGCAGTATTTT.